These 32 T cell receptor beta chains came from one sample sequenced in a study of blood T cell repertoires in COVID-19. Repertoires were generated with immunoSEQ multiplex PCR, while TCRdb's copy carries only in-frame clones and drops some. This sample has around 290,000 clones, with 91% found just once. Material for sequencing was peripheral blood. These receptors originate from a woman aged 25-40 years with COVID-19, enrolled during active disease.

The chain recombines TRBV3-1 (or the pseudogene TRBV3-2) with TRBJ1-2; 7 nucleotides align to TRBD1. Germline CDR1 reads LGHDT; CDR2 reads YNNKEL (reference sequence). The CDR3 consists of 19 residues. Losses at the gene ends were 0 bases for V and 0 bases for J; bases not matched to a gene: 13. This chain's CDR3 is CASSQEVSVGQESNYGYTF. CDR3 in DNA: TGTGCCAGCAGCCAAGAAGTATCTGTAGGACAGGAGTCTAACTATGGCTACACCTTC.

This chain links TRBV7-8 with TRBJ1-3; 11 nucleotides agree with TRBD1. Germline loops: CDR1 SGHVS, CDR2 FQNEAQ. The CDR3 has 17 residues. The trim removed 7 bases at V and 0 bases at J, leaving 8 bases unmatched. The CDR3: CASNQDRGQNSGNTIYF. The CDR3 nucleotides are TGTGCCAGCAACCAGGACAGGGGGCAAAACTCTGGAAACACCATATATTTT.

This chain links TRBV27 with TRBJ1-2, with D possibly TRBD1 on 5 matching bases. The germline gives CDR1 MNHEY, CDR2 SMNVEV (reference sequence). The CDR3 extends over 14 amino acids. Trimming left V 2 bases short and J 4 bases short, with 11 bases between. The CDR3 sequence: CASSLGRGGYGYTF. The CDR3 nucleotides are TGTGCCAGCAGTTTAGGAAGGGGAGGCTATGGCTACACCTTC.

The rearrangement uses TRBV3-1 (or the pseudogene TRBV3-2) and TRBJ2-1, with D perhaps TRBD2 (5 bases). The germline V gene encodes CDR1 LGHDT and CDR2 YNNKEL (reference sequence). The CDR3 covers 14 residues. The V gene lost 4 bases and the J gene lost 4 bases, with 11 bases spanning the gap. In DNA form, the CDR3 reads TGTGCCAGCAGCCCTTTTCGGACTTACAATGAGCAGTTCTTC. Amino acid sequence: CASSPFRTYNEQFF.

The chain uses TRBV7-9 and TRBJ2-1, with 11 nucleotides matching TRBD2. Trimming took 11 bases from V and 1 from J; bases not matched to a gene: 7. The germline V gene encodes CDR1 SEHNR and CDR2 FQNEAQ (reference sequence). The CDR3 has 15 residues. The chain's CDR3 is CAGGGTSGSYNEQFF. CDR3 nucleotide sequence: TGTGCCGGAGGAGGGACTAGCGGTTCCTACAATGAGCAGTTCTTC. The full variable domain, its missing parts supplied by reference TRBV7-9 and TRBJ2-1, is DTGVSQNPRHKITKRGQNVTFRCDPISEHNRLYWYRQTLGQGPEFLTYFQNEAQLEKSRLLSDRFSAERPKGSFSTLEIQRTEQGDSAMYLCAGGGTSGSYNEQFFGPGTRLTVL.

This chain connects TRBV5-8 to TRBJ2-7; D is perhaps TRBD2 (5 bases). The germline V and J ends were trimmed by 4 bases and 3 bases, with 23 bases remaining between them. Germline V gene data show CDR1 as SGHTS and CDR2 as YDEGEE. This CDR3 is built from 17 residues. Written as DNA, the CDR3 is TGTGCCAGCAGCCGAGTCGTACCGGGCCCCGGAGGCTACGAGCAGTACTTC. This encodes CASSRVVPGPGGYEQYF.

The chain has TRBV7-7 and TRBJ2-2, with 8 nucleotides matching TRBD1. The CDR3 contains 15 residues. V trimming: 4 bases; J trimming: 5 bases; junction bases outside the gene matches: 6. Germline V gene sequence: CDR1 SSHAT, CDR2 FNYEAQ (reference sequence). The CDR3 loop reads CASSYTGGSTGELFF. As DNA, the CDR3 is TGTGCCAGCAGCTATACAGGGGGTTCGACCGGGGAGCTGTTTTTT.

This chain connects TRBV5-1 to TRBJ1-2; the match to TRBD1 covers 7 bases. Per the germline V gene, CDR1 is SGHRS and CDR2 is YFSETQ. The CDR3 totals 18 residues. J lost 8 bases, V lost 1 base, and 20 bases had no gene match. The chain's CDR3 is CASSLLTGRQGKGRGYTF. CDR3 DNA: TGCGCCAGCAGCTTGCTAACGGGGCGACAGGGCAAAGGGAGGGGCTACACCTTC.

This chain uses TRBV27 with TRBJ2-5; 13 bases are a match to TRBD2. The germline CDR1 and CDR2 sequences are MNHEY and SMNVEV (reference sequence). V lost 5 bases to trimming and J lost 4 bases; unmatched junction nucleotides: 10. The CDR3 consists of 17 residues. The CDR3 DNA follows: TGTGCCAGCAGTGGACTAGCGGGAGCTCCTGAGGGAGAGACCCAGTACTTC. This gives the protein CASSGLAGAPEGETQYF.

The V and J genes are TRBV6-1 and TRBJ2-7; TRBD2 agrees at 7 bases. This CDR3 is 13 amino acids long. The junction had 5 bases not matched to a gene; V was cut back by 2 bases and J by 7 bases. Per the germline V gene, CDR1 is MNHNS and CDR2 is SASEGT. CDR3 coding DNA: TGTGCCAGCAGTGAACGCCCGGGGGGAGAGCAGTACTTC. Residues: CASSERPGGEQYF.

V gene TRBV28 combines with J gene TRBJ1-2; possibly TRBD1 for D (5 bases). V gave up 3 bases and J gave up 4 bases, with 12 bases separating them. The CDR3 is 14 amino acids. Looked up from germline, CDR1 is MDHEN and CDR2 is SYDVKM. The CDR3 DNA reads TGTGCCAGCAGTTTTTTCCAGGGCCTCTATGGCTACACCTTC. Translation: CASSFFQGLYGYTF.

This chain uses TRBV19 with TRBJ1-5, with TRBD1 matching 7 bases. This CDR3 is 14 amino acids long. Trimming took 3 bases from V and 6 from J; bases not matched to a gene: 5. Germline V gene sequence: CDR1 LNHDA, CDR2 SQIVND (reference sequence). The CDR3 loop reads CASSMRQGVQPQHF. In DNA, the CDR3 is TGTGCCAGTAGTATGCGACAGGGCGTTCAGCCCCAGCATTTT.

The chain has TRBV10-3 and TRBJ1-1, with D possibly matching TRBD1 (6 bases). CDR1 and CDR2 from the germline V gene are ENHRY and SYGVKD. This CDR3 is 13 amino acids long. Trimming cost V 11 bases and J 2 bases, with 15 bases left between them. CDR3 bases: TGTGCCTTCTCGGACAGCCTCAACACTGAAGCTTTCTTT. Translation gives CAFSDSLNTEAFF.

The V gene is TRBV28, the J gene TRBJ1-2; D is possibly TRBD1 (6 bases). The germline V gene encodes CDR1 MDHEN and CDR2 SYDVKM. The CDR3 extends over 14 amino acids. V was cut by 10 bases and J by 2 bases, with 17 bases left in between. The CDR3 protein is CATPGTTGNYGYTF. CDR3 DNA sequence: TGTGCCACCCCGGGGACTACAGGGAACTATGGCTACACCTTC.

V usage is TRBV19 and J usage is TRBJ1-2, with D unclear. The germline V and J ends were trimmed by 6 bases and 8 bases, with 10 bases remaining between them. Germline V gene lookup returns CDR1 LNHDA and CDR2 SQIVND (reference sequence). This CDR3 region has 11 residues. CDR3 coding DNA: TGTGCCAGTAGCTCGGGAGGCGGCTACACCTTC. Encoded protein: CASSSGGGYTF.

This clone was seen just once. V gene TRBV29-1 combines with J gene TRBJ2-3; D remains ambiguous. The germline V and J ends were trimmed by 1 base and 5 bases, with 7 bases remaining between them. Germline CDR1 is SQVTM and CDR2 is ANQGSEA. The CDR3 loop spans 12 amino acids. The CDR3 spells CSVEVFRDTQYF. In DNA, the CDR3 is TGCAGCGTTGAAGTGTTCCGAGATACGCAGTATTTT.

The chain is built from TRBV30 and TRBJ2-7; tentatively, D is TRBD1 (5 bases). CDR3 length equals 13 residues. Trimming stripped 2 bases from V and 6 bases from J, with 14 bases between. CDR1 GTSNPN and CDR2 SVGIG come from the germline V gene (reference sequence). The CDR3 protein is CAWSKGQGAEQYF. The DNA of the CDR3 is TGTGCCTGGAGTAAGGGGCAGGGTGCCGAGCAGTACTTC.

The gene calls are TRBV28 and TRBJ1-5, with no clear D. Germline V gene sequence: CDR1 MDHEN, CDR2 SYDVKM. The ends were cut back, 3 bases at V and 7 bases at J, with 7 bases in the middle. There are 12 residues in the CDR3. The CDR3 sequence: CASSLGGQPQHF. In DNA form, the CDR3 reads TGTGCCAGCAGTTTGGGCGGGCAGCCCCAGCATTTT. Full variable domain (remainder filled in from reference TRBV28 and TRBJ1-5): DVKVTQSSRYLVKRTGEKVFLECVQDMDHENMFWYRQDPGLGLRLIYFSYDVKMKEKGDIPEGYSVSREKKERFSLILESASTNQTSMYLCASSLGGQPQHFGDGTRLSIL.

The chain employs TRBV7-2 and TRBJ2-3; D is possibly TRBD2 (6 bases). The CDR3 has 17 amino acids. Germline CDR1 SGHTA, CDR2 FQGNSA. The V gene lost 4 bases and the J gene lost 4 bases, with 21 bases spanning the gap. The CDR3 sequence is CASSSKRVGEYADTQYF. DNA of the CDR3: TGTGCCAGCAGCTCTAAGCGGGTTGGGGAATATGCAGATACGCAGTATTTT. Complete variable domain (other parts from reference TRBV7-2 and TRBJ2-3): GAGVSQSPSNKVTEKGKDVELRCDPISGHTALYWYRQSLGQGLEFLIYFQGNSAPDKSGLPSDRFSAERTGGSVSTLTIQRTQQEDSAVYLCASSSKRVGEYADTQYFGPGTRLTVL.

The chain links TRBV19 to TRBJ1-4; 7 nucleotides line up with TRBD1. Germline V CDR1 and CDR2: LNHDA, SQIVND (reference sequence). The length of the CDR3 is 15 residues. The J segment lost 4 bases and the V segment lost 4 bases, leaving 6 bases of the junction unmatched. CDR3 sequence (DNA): TGTGCCAGTAGTAGGACAGGCCGACTTAATGAAAAACTGTTTTTT. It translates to CASSRTGRLNEKLFF. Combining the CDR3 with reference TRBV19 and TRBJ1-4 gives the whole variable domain DGGITQSPKYLFRKEGQNVTLSCEQNLNHDAMYWYRQDPGQGLRLIYYSQIVNDFQKGDIAEGYSVSREKKESFPLTVTSAQKNPTAFYLCASSRTGRLNEKLFFGSGTQLSVL.

The CDR3 coding sequence is TGTGCCAGCAGCTTAGAAGAGTATGGCTACACCTTC. It specifies CASSLEEYGYTF. The chain is built from TRBV11-2 and TRBJ1-2; the D is unclear. The CDR3 sequence is 12 residues long. The germline gives CDR1 SGHAT, CDR2 FQNNGV. V was clipped by 0 bases and J by 5 bases, with 4 bases between them.

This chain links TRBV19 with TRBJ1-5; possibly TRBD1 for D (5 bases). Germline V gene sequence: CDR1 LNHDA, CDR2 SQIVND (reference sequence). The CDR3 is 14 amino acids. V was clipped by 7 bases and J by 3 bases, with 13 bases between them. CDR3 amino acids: CASNLGATNQPQHF. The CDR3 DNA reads TGTGCCAGTAACCTAGGGGCTACCAATCAGCCCCAGCATTTT. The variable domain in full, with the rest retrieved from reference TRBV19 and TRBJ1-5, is DGGITQSPKYLFRKEGQNVTLSCEQNLNHDAMYWYRQDPGQGLRLIYYSQIVNDFQKGDIAEGYSVSREKKESFPLTVTSAQKNPTAFYLCASNLGATNQPQHFGDGTRLSIL.

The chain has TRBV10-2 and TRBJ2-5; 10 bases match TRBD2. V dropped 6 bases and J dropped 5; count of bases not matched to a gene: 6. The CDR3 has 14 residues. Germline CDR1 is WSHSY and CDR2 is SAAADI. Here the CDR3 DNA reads TGCGCCAGCAGACTAGCGGGGCCCAGTGAGACCCAGTACTTC. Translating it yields CASRLAGPSETQYF.

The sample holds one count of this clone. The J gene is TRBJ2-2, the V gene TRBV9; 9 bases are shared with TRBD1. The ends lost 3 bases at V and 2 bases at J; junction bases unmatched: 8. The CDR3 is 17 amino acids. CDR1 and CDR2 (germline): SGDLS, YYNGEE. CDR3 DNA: TGTGCCAGCAGCGACACAGGGGGCACGCGAAACACCGGGGAGCTGTTTTTT. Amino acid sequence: CASSDTGGTRNTGELFF. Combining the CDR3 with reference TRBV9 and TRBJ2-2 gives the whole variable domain DSGVTQTPKHLITATGQRVTLRCSPRSGDLSVYWYQQSLDQGLQFLIQYYNGEERAKGNILERFSAQQFPDLHSELNLSSLELGDSALYFCASSDTGGTRNTGELFFGEGSRLTVL.

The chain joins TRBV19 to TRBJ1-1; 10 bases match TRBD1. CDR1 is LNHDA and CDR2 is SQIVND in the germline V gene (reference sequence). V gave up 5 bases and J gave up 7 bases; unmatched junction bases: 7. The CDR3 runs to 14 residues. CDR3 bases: TGTGCCAGTAGTCTAGGGACAGGGGAGGATGAAGCTTTCTTT. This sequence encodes CASSLGTGEDEAFF.

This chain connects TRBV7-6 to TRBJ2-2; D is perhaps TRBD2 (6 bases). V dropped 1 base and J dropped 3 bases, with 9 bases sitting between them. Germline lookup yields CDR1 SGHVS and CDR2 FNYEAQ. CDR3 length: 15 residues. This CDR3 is CASSLGGVYTGELFF. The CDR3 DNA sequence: TGTGCCAGCAGCTTAGGGGGGGTCTACACCGGGGAGCTGTTTTTT.

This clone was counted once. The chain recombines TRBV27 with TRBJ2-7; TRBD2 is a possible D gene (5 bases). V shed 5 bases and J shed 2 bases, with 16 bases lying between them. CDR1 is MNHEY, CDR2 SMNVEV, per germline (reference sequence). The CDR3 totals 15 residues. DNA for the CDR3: TGTGCCAGCAGTCCGCTAATTGAGGGTACCTACGAGCAGTACTTC. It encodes CASSPLIEGTYEQYF.

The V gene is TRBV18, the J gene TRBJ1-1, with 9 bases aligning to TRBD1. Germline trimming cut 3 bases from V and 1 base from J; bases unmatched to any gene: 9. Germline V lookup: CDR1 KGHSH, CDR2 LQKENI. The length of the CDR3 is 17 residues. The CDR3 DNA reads TGTGCCAGCTCACCCTTTAACAGGGGGCACCAGAACACTGAAGCTTTCTTT. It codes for CASSPFNRGHQNTEAFF.

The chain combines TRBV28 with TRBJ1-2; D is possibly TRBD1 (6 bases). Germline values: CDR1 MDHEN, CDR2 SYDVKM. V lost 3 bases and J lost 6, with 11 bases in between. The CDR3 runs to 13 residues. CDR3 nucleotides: TGTGCCAGCAGTTTTCAGGGGCGTGATGGCTACACCTTC. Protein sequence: CASSFQGRDGYTF.

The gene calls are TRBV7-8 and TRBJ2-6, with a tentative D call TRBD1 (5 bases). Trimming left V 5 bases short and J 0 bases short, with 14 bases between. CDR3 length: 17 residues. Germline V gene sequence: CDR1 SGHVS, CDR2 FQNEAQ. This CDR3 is CASSPQGKASGANVLTF. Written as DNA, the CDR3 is TGTGCCAGCAGCCCCCAGGGAAAAGCCTCTGGGGCCAACGTCCTGACTTTC.

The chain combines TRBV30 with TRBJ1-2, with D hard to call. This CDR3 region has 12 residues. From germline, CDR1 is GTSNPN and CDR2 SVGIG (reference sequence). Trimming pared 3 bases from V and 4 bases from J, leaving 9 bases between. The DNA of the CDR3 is TGTGCCTGGAGCCTATATAGCTATGGCTACACCTTC. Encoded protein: CAWSLYSYGYTF.

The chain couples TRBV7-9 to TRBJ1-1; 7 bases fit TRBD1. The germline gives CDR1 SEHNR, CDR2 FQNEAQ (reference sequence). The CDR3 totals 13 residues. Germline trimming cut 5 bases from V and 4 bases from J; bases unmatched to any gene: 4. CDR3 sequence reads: CASSGTAGTEAFF. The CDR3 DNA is TGTGCCAGCAGCGGGACAGCAGGCACTGAAGCTTTCTTT.